A selection of T cell receptor beta chains follows, all from one sample in a study of STAT3 mutations in large granular lymphocyte leukemia. Clones were read by immunoSEQ multiplex PCR, and TCRdb kept only the in-frame ones, dropping some. The sample holds 40,000 to 50,000 clones; about 81% are singletons and the top ten take 0.43%. Sequences were obtained from PBMCs. The source of these receptors is a human donor with T large granular lymphocyte leukemia. Some clones in this sample may be carry-over from other donors' samples. CDR3s include the opening cysteine and the closing phenylalanine or tryptophan. The order of the fields is J gene, D gene, V gene, clone size, CDR3 protein, CDR3 DNA. D genes are given only for firm matches. Only part of the rows carry a size: once, few, many, or a class if the clone is expanded.

TRBJ1-6 NA TRBV6-6 NA CASSRQNSPLHF TGTGCCAGCAGCCGACAGAATTCACCCCTCCACTTT
TRBJ2-6 NA TRBV5-1 once CASSLGDSGANVLTF TGCGCCAGCAGCTTGGGCGACTCTGGGGCCAACGTCCTGACTTTC
TRBJ2-5 TRBD2 TRBV5-4 few CATGGGSQETQYF TGTGCCACGGGGGGGGGTAGCCAAGAGACCCAGTACTTC
TRBJ1-2 NA TRBV18 medium-sized CASSPPATRNGYTF TGTGCCAGCTCACCACCAGCGACTCGAAATGGCTACACCTTC
TRBJ2-3 NA TRBV18 NA CASYTRGTDTQYF TGTGCCAGCTACACGCGGGGCACAGATACGCAGTATTTT
TRBJ2-2 NA TRBV18 NA CASSPTAGNTGELFF TGTGCCAGCTCACCAACTGCGGGGAACACCGGGGAGCTGTTTTTT
TRBJ2-1 TRBD1 TRBV7-9 NA CASRFGTGGIEQFF TGTGCCAGCAGGTTTGGGACAGGGGGCATAGAGCAGTTCTTC
TRBJ2-2 NA TRBV15 NA CATSRADGELFF TGTGCCACCAGCAGAGCGGACGGGGAGCTGTTTTTT
TRBJ2-5 TRBD1 TRBV4-3 NA CASSRSGQLQETQYF TGCGCCAGCAGCCGCTCGGGACAGTTACAAGAGACCCAGTACTTC
TRBJ1-1 NA TRBV19 NA CASSSDTGYTEAFF TGTGCCAGTAGTAGCGACACGGGATACACTGAAGCTTTCTTT
TRBJ2-3 NA TRBV5-6 once CASTGGKGADSRTDTQYF TGTGCCAGCACGGGGGGGAAGGGGGCTGACTCACGCACAGATACGCAGTATTTT
TRBJ1-1 TRBD1 TRBV5-4 once CASSILPTGSTEAFF TGTGCCAGCAGCATATTACCGACAGGGAGTACTGAAGCTTTCTTT
TRBJ1-3 NA TRBV5-1 NA CASSLGIAGNTIYF TGCGCCAGCAGCTTAGGAATTGCTGGAAACACCATATATTTT
TRBJ1-4 NA TRBV5-4 NA CASSSQGPGGKLFF TGTGCCAGCAGCTCACAGGGACCGGGGGGAAAACTGTTTTTT
TRBJ2-7 TRBD1 TRBV5-4 once CASSPAPGQGLNEQYF TGTGCCAGCAGCCCAGCTCCGGGACAGGGTCTCAACGAGCAGTACTTC
TRBJ1-6 NA TRBV28 few CASRPGISYNSPLHF TGTGCCAGCAGGCCCGGGATCTCCTATAATTCACCCCTCCACTTT
TRBJ2-2 NA TRBV12-5 once CASGFSPSGELFF TGTGCTAGTGGTTTCTCCCCCTCCGGGGAGCTGTTTTTT